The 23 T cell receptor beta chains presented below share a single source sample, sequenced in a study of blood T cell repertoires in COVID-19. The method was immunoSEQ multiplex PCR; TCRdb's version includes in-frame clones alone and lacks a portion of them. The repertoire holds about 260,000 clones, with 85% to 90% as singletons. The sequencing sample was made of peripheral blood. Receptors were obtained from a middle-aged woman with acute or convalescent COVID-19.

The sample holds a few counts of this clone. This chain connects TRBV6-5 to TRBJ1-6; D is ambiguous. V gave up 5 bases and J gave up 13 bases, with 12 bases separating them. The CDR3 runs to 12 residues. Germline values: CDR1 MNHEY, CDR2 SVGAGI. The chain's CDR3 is CASSRPETPLHF. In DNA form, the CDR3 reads TGTGCCAGCAGTCGCCCGGAGACCCCCCTCCACTTT.

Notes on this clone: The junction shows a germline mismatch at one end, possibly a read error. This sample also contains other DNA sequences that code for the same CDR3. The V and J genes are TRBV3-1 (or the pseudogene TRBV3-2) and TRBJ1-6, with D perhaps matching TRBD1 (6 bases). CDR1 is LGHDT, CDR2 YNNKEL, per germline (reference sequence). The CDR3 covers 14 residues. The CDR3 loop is CASSRGGDNSPLHF. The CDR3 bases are TGCGCCAGCAGCCGAGGGGGAGATAATTCACCCCTCCACTTT.

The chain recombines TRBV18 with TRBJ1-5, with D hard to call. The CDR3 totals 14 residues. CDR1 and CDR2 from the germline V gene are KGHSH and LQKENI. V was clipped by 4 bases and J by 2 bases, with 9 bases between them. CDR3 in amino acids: CASSLGEGNQPQHF. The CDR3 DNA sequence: TGTGCCAGCTCACTAGGCGAGGGCAATCAGCCCCAGCATTTT.

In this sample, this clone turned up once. The CDR3 region is CASSAGTNYGYTF. In DNA form, the CDR3 reads TGTGCCAGCAGTGCAGGGACTAACTATGGCTACACCTTC. The gene calls are TRBV2 and TRBJ1-2, with a tentative D call TRBD1 (5 bases). The germline CDR1 and CDR2 sequences are SNHLY and FYNNEI. V was cut by 4 bases and J by 0 bases, with 6 bases left in between. The CDR3 is 13 amino acids.

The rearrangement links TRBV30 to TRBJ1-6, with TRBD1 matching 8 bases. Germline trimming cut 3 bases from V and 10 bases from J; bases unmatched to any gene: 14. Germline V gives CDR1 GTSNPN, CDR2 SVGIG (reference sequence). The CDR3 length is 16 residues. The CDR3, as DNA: TGTGCCTGGAGGGAACCCAGACGACAGGGGAAATCACCCCTCCACTTT. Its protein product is CAWREPRRQGKSPLHF.

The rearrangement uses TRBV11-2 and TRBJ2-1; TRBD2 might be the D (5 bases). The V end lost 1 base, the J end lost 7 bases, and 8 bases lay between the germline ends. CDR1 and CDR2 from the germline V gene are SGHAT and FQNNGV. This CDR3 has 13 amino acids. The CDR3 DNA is TGTGCCAGCAGCTTAGTAGGCGGGAATGAGCAGTTCTTC. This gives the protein CASSLVGGNEQFF.

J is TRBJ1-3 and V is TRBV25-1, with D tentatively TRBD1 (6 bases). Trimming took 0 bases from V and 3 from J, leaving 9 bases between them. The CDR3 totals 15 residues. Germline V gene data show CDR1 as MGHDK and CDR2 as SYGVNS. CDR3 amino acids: CASSEYRGSGNTIYF. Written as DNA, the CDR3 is TGTGCCAGCAGTGAATACAGGGGTAGTGGAAACACCATATATTTT.

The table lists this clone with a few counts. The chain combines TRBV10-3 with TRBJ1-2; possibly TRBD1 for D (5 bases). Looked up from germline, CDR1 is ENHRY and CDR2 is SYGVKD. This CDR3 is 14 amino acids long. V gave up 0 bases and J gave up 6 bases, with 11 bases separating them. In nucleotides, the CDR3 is TGTGCCATCAGTGAGTCGGCAGGGTCCGATGGCTACACCTTC. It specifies CAISESAGSDGYTF.

In nucleotides, the CDR3 is TGTGCCATCAGCTCCCAAGAGACCCAGTACTTC. Its protein product is CAISSQETQYF. This chain joins TRBV10-3 and TRBJ2-5; D is uncertain. This CDR3 has 11 residues. The ends were cut back, 6 bases at V and 1 base at J, with 3 bases in the middle. CDR1 and CDR2 from the germline V gene are ENHRY and SYGVKD.

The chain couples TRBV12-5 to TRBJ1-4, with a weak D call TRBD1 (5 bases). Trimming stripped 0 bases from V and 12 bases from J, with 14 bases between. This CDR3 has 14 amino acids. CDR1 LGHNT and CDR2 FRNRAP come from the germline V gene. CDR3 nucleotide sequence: TGTGCTAGTGGTTTGGTAGCCGGACGGGGGGAACTGTTTTTT. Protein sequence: CASGLVAGRGELFF.

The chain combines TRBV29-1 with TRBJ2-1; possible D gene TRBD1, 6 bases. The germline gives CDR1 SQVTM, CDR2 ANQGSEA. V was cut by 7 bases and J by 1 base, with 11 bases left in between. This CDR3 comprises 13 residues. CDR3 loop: CSATQGSYNEQFF. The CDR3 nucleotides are TGCAGCGCCACACAGGGATCCTACAATGAGCAGTTCTTC.

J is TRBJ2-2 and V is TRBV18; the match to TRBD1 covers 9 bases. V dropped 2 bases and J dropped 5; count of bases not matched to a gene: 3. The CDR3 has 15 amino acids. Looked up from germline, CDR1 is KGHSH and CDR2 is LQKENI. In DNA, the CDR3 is TGTGCCAGCTCACCAATACAGGGGGCAACCGGGGAGCTGTTTTTT. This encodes CASSPIQGATGELFF. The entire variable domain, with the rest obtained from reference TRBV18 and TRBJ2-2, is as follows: NAGVMQNPRHLVRRRGQEARLRCSPMKGHSHVYWYRQLPEEGLKFMVYLQKENIIDESGMPKERFSAEFPKEGPSILRIQQVVRGDSAAYFCASSPIQGATGELFFGEGSRLTVL.

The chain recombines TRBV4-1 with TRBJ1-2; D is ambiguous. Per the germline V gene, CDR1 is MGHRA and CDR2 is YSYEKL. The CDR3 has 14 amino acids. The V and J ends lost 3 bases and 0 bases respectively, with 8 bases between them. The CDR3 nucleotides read TGCGCCAGCAGCCACCCGGCGGCTAACTATGGCTACACCTTC. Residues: CASSHPAANYGYTF.

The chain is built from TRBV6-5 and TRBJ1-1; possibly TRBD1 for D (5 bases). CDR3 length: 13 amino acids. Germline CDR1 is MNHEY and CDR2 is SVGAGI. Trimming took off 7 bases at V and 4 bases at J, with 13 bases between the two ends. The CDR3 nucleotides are TGTGCCAGCAATGGAGGGGAATTCACTGAAGCTTTCTTT. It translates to CASNGGEFTEAFF.

CDR3 nucleotide sequence: TGTGCCAGCAGTTACAGACAGCCCTATGAAAAACTGTTTTTT. Residues: CASSYRQPYEKLFF. The chain links TRBV6-6 to TRBJ1-4; possible D gene TRBD1, 5 bases. CDR3 length: 14 amino acids. The V and J ends lost 2 bases and 6 bases respectively, with 10 bases between them. Germline V lookup: CDR1 MNHNY, CDR2 SVGAGI (reference sequence).

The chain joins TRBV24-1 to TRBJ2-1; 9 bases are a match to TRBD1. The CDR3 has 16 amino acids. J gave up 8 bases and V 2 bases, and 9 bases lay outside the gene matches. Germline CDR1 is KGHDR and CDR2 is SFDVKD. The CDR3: CATSDSAGTGRYEQFF. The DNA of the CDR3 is TGTGCCACCAGTGATTCTGCCGGGACAGGGAGATATGAGCAGTTCTTC.

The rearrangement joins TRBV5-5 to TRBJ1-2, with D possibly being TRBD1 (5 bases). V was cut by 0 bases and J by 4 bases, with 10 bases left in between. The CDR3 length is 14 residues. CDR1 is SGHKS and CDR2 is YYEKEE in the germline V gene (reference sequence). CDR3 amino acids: CASSLAARVYGYTF. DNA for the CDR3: TGTGCCAGCAGCTTGGCCGCCAGGGTCTATGGCTACACCTTC.

CDR3 loop: CASSMFGGSYQPQHF. CDR3 coding DNA: TGTGCCAGTAGTATGTTCGGAGGCTCATATCAGCCCCAGCATTTT. V gene TRBV19 combines with J gene TRBJ1-5, with D unresolved. Germline V gene data show CDR1 as LNHDA and CDR2 as SQIVND (reference sequence). The CDR3 loop spans 15 amino acids. The V gene lost 3 bases and the J gene lost 5 bases, with 14 bases spanning the gap. Complete variable domain (other parts from reference TRBV19 and TRBJ1-5): DGGITQSPKYLFRKEGQNVTLSCEQNLNHDAMYWYRQDPGQGLRLIYYSQIVNDFQKGDIAEGYSVSREKKESFPLTVTSAQKNPTAFYLCASSMFGGSYQPQHFGDGTRLSIL.

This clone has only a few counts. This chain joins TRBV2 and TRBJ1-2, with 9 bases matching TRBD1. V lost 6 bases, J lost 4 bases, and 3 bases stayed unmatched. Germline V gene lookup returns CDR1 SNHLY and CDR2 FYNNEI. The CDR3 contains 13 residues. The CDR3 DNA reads TGTGCCAGCAGGGGACAGGGCTTCTATGGCTACACCTTC. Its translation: CASRGQGFYGYTF.

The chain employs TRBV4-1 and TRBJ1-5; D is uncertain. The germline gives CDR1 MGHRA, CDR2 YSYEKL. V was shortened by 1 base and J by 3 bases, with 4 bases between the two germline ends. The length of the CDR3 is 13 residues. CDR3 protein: CASSQVHNQPQHF. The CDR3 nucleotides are TGCGCCAGCAGCCAAGTACACAATCAGCCCCAGCATTTT.

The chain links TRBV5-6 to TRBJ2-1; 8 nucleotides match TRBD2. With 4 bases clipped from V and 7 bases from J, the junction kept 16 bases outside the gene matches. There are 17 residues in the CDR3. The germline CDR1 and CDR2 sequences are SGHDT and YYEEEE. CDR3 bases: TGTGCCAGCAGCCCGCAGGAAAATAGCGGGGTGAGGAATGAGCAGTTCTTC. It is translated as CASSPQENSGVRNEQFF.

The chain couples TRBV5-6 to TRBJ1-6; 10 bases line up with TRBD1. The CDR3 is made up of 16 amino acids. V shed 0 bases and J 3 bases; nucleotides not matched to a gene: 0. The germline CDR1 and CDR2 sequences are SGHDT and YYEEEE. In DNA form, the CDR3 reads TGTGCCAGCAGCTTGGGGGACAGGGGCTATAATTCACCCCTCCACTTT. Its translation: CASSLGDRGYNSPLHF.

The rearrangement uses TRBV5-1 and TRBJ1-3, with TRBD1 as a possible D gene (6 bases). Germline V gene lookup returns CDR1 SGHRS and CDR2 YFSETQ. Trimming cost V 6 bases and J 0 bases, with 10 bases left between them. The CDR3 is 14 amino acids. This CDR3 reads CASKDRPSGNTIYF. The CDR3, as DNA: TGCGCCAGCAAGGACAGACCCTCTGGAAACACCATATATTTT.